The T cell receptor beta chain under discussion was sequenced for a study of blood T cell repertoires in COVID-19. Overall study: The samples span acute and convalescent COVID-19 from the United States, Italy and Spain. Nucleic acid was either cDNA or gDNA, and it came from T cells, B-cell-depleted T cells, or PBMCs.

This CDR3 is built from 13 residues. Germline CDR1 reads SGHTS; CDR2 reads YDEGEE. Trimming removed 3 bases at V and 4 bases at J, with 10 bases between. Original handling: Amplifying reference gene primers gave estimates of nucleated cell counts. TCRdb's copy holds only in-frame clones and misses some; the assay was immunoSEQ multiplex PCR. V, J and clone size reflect that table, while D and trimming were determined from the DNA. The sample records about 110,000 clones, 76% being singletons. The chain recombines TRBV5-8 with TRBJ1-2, with D perhaps TRBD1 (6 bases). The specimen was peripheral blood. The sequence was collected from an elderly woman with acute or convalescent COVID-19. The CDR3 DNA reads TGTGCCAGCAGCTCCCTAGGGGGCTATGGCTACACCTTC. Translating gives CASSSLGGYGYTF.